The sequence of this T cell receptor (beta chain) was determined in a study of regulatory T cells in long-lasting Graves disease. This clonotype was detected a few times. Trimming took 5 bases from V and 2 from J; bases not matched to a gene: 6. This CDR3 is built from 14 residues. Germline V gives CDR1 SEHNR, CDR2 FQNEAQ (reference sequence). Combining iRepertoire HTBI primers with Arm-PCR of CDR3 regions, the authors built TCR beta libraries. TCRdb analysed the multiplex PCR reads with MiXCR anew, one entry per CDR3 protein. This sample has a few hundred thousand distinct CDR3 sequences, with 20% to 25% found just once. Regarding time point: persistent/refractory GD, antithyroid drugs over 5 years with positive TRAb. Making the TCR library involved RNA that had been extracted from PBMCs.

The rearrangement links TRBV7-9 to TRBJ2-7; 7 positions agree with TRBD1. This specimen was peripheral blood mononuclear cells (PBMCs), taken when the disease was refractory, from a patient treated with antithyroid drugs. The receptor's source is a woman in her 40s with Graves disease. As DNA, the CDR3 is TGTGCCAGCAGCCGCTTGGGACAGACCTACGAGCAGTACTTC. As protein: CASSRLGQTYEQYF.